The next 4 T cell receptor beta chains were all read from a single sample in a study of Graves' ophthalmopathy and Graves' hyperthyroidism. Amplifying from RNA transcripts, the study obtained TCR beta CDR3 regions. First-round RT-PCR with HTBI primers preceded a second-round multiplex PCR. TCRdb recomputed calls from the multiplex PCR reads with MiXCR, one row per CDR3 protein. In the table there are more than 550,000 distinct CDR3 sequences, about 40% of which are singletons. Sequencing was done on a sample of peripheral blood. The receptors come from an adult man with Graves' ophthalmopathy.

There are many counts of this clonotype. The chain carries TRBV12-3 or TRBV12-4 and TRBJ2-5; 10 bases fit TRBD2. Trimming cost V 5 bases and J 2 bases; bases outside gene matches: 5. The CDR3 extends over 15 amino acids. In DNA, the CDR3 is TGTGCCAGCAGTGGGGGACTAGCGTCACAAGAGACCCAGTACTTC. This sequence encodes CASSGGLASQETQYF.

The CDR3 is CASSLDPAPETQYF. CDR3 in DNA: TGTGCCAGCAGTTTAGATCCGGCTCCAGAGACCCAGTACTTC. V is TRBV12-3 or TRBV12-4 and J is TRBJ2-5; unclear D gene. V lost 1 base and J 4 bases, leaving 10 bases between the germline ends. This CDR3 region has 14 residues.

V and J are TRBV24-1 and TRBJ2-5, with unresolved D. Between the trimmed V and J ends, which lost 0 bases and 1 base, there was a span of 5 bases. The CDR3 has 14 amino acids. Germline assignment: CDR1 KGHDR and CDR2 SFDVKD. CDR3 DNA sequence: TGTGCCACCAGTGATTTGACCAGCCAAGAGACCCAGTACTTC. Protein: CATSDLTSQETQYF.

This clonotype was seen ten or more times. J is TRBJ1-6 and V is TRBV7-2, with a possible D match to TRBD1 (5 bases). The CDR3 is made up of 15 amino acids. V lost 1 base and J lost 6, with 10 bases in between. CDR1 and CDR2 (germline): SGHTA, FQGNSA. The CDR3 DNA sequence: TGTGCCAGCAGCTTAGTTCAGGACACTAATTCACCCCTCCACTTT. Encoded protein: CASSLVQDTNSPLHF.